This note documents a single T cell receptor beta chain sequence. Its antigen is undetermined. TCRdb derives one entry per CDR3 protein from the 5' RACE reads, leaving out DNA. The repertoire shows about 180,000 distinct CDR3 sequences; the top ten hold less than 20%. Looked up from germline, CDR1 is MNHEY and CDR2 is SMNVEV (reference sequence). The CDR3 totals 14 residues. This sample was included in a study of T cells expressing NK-cell markers. Study outcomes and limitations: Leadership of the CD3+CD56-NKG2C+ fraction also belonged to these clonotypes in four donors.

The sequenced material came from blood T cells: a sorted CD56 or NKG2C T cell subset, CD4+ or CD8+ T cells, or bulk PBMC T cells (not recorded which). The J gene is TRBJ2-1, the V gene TRBV27; TCRdb returns TRBD2, unconfirmable since there is no DNA. This sequence was found in a woman between 18 and 75 years old in good health. The CDR3 loop is CASSLLAGVSEQFF.